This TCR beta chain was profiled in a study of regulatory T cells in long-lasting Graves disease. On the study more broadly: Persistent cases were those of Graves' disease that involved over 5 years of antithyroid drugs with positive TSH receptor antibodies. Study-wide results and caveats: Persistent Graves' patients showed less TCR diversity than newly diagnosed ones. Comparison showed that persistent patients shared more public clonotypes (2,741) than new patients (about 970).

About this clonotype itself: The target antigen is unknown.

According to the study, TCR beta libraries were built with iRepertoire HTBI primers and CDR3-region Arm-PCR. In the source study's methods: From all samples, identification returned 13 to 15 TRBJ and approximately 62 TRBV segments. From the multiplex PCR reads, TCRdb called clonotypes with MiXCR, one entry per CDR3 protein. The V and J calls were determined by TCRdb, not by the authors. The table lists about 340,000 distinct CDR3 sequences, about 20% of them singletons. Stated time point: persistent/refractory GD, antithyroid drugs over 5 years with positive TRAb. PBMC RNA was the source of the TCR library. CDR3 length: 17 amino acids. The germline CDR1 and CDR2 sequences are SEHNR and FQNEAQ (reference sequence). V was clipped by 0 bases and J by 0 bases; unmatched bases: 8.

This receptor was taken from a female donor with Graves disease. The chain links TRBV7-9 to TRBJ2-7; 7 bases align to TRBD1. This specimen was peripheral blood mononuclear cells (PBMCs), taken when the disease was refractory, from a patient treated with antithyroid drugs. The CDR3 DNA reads TGTGCCAGCAGCTTAGCGCTTGAGGGGGCGACCTCCTACGAGCAGTACTTC. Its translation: CASSLALEGATSYEQYF. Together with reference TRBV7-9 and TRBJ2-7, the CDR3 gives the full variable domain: DTGVSQNPRHKITKRGQNVTFRCDPISEHNRLYWYRQTLGQGPEFLTYFQNEAQLEKSRLLSDRFSAERPKGSFSTLEIQRTEQGDSAMYLCASSLALEGATSYEQYFGPGTRLTVT.